This TCR beta chain was sequenced in a study of blood T cells in healthy people across ages. Study outcomes and limitations: Researchers report that TCR beta diversity correlated strongly with naive T cell percentage.

The second PCR ran about 6 to 12 cycles with a sample-barcoded 5' primer and J-beta primers. TCRdb re-called the 5' RACE reads with MiXCR, one entry per CDR3 protein. The table includes around 1,500,000 distinct CDR3 sequences, approximately 28% detected once. The donors, healthy Caucasians from Russia, were aged roughly 6 to 90. Details on this clonotype: The antigen remains undetermined.

Between the trimmed V and J ends, which lost 1 base and 3 bases, there was a span of 9 bases. The CDR3 runs to 14 residues. Germline-derived CDR1 and CDR2 are SGHAT and FQNNGV. This receptor was identified in a woman aged 25 to 39 in good health. Material: blood. The chain couples TRBV11-2 to TRBJ1-1; no clear D gene. The CDR3 DNA is TGTGCCAGCAGCTTAGTCCCAGGTTACACTGAAGCTTTCTTT. This encodes CASSLVPGYTEAFF.